This T cell receptor beta chain was sequenced in a study of shared clonotypes between healthy human individuals. CDR1 MGHDK and CDR2 SYGVNS come from the germline V gene. Trimming left V 1 base short and J 4 bases short, with 11 bases between. The CDR3 length is 16 residues. An even split of each subset's genomic DNA across several immunoSEQ plates was performed. The method was immunoSEQ multiplex PCR; TCRdb's version includes in-frame clones alone and lacks a portion of them. The sample comprises roughly 2.6 million clones, roughly nine tenths of which are singletons, and more than 0.12% rests with the top ten.

Sequenced material: naive CD4+ T cells sorted from blood. Specified subset: CD45RA+ positively selected. The chain has TRBV25-1 and TRBJ1-6; D gene uncertain. This TCR derives from a man younger than 30 in good health. The CDR3 DNA sequence: TGTGCCAGCAGTGAATGGGCCGGACCTTATAATTCACCCCTCCACTTT. Its translation is CASSEWAGPYNSPLHF.